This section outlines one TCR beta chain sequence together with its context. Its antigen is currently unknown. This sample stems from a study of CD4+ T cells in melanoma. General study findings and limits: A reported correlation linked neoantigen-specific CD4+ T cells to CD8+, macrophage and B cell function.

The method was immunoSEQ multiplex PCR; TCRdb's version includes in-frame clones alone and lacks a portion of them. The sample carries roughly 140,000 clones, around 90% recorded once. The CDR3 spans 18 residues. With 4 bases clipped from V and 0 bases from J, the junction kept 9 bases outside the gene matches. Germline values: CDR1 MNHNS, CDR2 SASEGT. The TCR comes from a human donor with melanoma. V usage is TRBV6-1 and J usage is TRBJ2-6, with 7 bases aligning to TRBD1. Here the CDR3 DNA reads TGTGCCAGCAGTGGCGTAGGGGGCCGGGGCTCTGGGGCCAACGTCCTGACTTTC. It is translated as CASSGVGGRGSGANVLTF.